This paragraph covers one TCR beta chain sequence. The sample belongs to a study of cytomegalovirus exposure and HLA in healthy donors. The PCR made use of 60 Vbeta and 13 Jbeta primers. Clones were sequenced by immunoSEQ multiplex PCR, and TCRdb holds only the in-frame ones, with some missing. This sample has approximately 160,000 clones, with about four fifths found just once. The sequenced sample was PBMCs. This receptor was identified in a man aged 25 to 40 in good health and CMV-seropositive.

The CDR3 nucleotides are TGTGCCACCAGCAGAGATCTTGCGGGGGTGAATGGCTACACCTTC. Its translation is CATSRDLAGVNGYTF. The rearrangement uses TRBV15 and TRBJ1-2; D possibly corresponds to TRBD1 (5 bases). With 0 bases removed from V and 6 bases from J, the gap between germline ends came to 14 bases. CDR1 is LNHNV, CDR2 YYDKDF, per germline (reference sequence). The length of the CDR3 is 15 residues.